These T cell receptor beta chains were read from a single sample in a study of blood T cell repertoires in COVID-19. Sequenced by immunoSEQ multiplex PCR; TCRdb stores in-frame clones only, minus some. This table has over 110,000 clones, around 88% appearing once. Sequenced material: peripheral blood. These receptors were taken from a human donor in a cohort sampled during active COVID-19. Both conserved end residues are part of each CDR3.

>TRBV11-2|15
CASSLEAGGAYEQYF
>TRBV15|12
CATSRERGEAFF
>TRBV12-3/TRBV12-4|12
CASGPGAGELFF
>TRBV3-1/TRBV3-2|14
CASSQAGPGNTIYF
>TRBV20-1|11
CSARDAGGYTF
>TRBV24-1|13
CATKGQGHNEQFF
>TRBV12-3/TRBV12-4|13
CASSLGQGNGYTF
>TRBV10-3|16
CAISESGTGGAWEQYF
>TRBV15|17
CATSSRLAGTAQETQYF
>TRBV7-9|14
CASSFRRTGDEQFF
>TRBV7-2|14
CASSLDRRSYEQYF
>TRBV19|15
CASSINEGTTYGYTF
>TRBV7-6|17
CASSLAGQGKGTDTQYF
>TRBV7-3|13
CASSLRQGGGYTF
>TRBV7-9|14
CASSHRDRWEKLFF
>TRBV4-3|15
CASSQELSSYNEQFF
>TRBV27|15
CASSFSGTTPYGYTF
>TRBV25-1|12
CASSRQGAPAFF
>TRBV9|13
CASSLQGTGELFF
>TRBV10-3|15
CAISDSSGSDGELFF
>TRBV6-6|15
CASSSSPAVNTEAFF
>TRBV7-9|15
CASKDRGRANTEAFF
>TRBV2|14
CASTTQRANTEAFF
>TRBV7-2|14
CASSPSPAADTQYF
>TRBV5-4|18
CASSLKVLGLPSSYEQYF
>TRBV18|14
CASSPAGLQETQYF
>TRBV12-3/TRBV12-4|12
CASSFAADEQYF
>TRBV7-3|12
CASSLGGGEAFF
>TRBV2|11
CASRGGYGYTF
>TRBV28|12
CASSLQGAGYTF
>TRBV4-1|13
CASSQARNQPQHF
>TRBV24-1|14
CATSGGGKDQPQHF
>TRBV24-1|14
CATRASANTGELFF
>TRBV3-1/TRBV3-2|20
CASSQEIASGAPTVYNEQFF
>TRBV13|17
CASSPITAYHNTDTQYF
>TRBV28|16
CASSTTYRGTNEKLFF
>TRBV7-2|15
CASSLVGGLYQPQHF
>TRBV19|15
CASSPTSGGYNEQFF
>TRBV5-1|17
CASSFGLAGVFYNEQFF
>TRBV12-3/TRBV12-4|13
CASSQDRDGEQYF
>TRBV19|19
CASRGLLAGGPRNTGELFF
>TRBV10-3|15
CAISRLTGEGTEAFF
>TRBV19|17
CASSGRPGTGDTGELFF
>TRBV9|16
CASSVGEGHQNTEAFF
>TRBV20-1|11
CSALRGDTIYF
>TRBV23-1|17
CASSQCRDSSYNSPLHF
>TRBV7-2|15
CASSLRTGGDYGYTF
>TRBV6-5|14
CASSYTERPYEQYF